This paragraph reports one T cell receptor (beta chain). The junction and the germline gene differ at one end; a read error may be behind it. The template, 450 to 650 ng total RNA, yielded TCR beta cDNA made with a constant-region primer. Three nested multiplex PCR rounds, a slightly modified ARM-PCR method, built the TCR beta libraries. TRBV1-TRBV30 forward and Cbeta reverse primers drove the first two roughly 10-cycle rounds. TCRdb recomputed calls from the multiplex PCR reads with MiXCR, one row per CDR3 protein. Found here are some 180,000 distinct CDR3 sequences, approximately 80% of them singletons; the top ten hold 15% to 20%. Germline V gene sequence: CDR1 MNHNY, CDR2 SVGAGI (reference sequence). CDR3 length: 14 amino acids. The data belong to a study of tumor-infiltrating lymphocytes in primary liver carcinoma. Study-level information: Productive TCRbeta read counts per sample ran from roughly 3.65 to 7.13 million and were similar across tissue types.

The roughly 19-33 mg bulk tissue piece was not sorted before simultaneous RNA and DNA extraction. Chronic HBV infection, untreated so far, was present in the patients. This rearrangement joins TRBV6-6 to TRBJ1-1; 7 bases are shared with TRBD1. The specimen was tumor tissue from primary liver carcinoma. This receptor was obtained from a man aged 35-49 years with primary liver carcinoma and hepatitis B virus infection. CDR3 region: CASSGDSKNAEAFF. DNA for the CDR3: TGTGCCAGCTCAGGGGACAGTAAGAACGCTGAAGCTTTCTTT.